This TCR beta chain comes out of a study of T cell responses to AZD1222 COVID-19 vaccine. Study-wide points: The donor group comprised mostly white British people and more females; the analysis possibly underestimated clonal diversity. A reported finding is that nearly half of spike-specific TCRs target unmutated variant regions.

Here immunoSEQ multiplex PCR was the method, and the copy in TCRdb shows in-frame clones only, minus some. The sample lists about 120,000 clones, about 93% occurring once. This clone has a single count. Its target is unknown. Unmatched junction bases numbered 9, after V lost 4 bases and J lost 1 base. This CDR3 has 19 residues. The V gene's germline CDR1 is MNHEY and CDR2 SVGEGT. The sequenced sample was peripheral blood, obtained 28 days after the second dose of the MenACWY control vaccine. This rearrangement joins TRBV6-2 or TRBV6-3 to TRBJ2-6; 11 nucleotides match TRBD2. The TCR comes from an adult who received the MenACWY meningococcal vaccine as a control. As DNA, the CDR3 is TGTGCCAGCAGTTCCCTATATAGCGGGAGGGCTTCTGGGGCCAACGTCCTGACTTTC. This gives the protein CASSSLYSGRASGANVLTF.